This T cell receptor (beta chain) originates from a study of T cell repertoires in aging, cancer and after chemotherapy. Study-level points and caveats: Age-matched healthy donors had significantly more diverse, less clonal blood TCR repertoires than untreated cancer patients. Median generation probability rose over the chemotherapy interval in each cancer cohort, suggesting rebound thymic output. The repertoire data cannot show anything about immunological memory following chemotherapy.

A mixed TRB-A/B primer pool amplified rearranged TRB by multiplex touch-down PCR. Via MiXCR, TCRdb re-called the multiplex PCR reads, giving one row per CDR3 protein. The sample includes 500 to 650 distinct CDR3 sequences, about 83% of them seen just once. TCR beta rearrangements were amplified from peripheral blood genomic DNA. CDR3 length equals 14 residues. V lost 7 bases to trimming and J lost 1 base, with 16 bases between them. Germline V gene lookup returns CDR1 SQVTM and CDR2 ANQGSEA. In its sample, this clonotype was seen a few times. The target antigen is unknown. The gene calls are TRBV29-1 and TRBJ1-1; a possible D gene is TRBD1 (6 bases). The sequencing input was blood. This receptor was identified in a human donor with a solid tumor. The CDR3 nucleotides are TGCAGCGCTAGAATTGGACAGAGGAACACTGAAGCTTTCTTT. It yields the protein CSARIGQRNTEAFF.